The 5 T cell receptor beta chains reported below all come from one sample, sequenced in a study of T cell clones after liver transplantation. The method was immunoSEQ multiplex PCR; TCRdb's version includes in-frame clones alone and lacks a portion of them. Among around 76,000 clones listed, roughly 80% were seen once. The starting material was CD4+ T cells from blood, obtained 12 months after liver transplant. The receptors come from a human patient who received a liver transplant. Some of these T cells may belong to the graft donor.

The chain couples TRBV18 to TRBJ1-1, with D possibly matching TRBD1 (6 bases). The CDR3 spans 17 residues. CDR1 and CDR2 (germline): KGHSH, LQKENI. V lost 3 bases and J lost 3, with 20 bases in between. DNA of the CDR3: TGTGCCAGCTCACCGCAATATTTAATTGAGGGGGACACTGAAGCTTTCTTT. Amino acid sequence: CASSPQYLIEGDTEAFF.

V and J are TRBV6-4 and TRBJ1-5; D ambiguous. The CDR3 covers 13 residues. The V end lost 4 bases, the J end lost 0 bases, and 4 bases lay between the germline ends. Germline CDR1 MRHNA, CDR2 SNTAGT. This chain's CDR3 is CASSVDSNQPQHF. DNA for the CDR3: TGTGCCAGCAGTGTCGATAGCAATCAGCCCCAGCATTTT.

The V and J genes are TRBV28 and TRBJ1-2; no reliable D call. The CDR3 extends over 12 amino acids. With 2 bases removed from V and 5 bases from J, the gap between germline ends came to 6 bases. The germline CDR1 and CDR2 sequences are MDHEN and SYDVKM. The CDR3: CASSLGPYGYTF. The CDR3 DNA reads TGTGCCAGCAGTTTAGGACCGTATGGCTACACCTTC.

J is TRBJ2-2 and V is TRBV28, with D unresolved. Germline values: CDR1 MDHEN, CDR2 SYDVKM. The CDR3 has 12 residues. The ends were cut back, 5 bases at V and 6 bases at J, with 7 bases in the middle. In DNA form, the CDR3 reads TGTGCCAGCAGTCTTGATGCCGGGGAGCTGTTTTTT. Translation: CASSLDAGELFF.

The CDR3 DNA is TGCGCCAGCAGCTTGGTTAGCCAAGAGACCCAGTACTTC. It codes for CASSLVSQETQYF. This chain uses TRBV5-1 with TRBJ2-5, with D hard to call. Germline lookup yields CDR1 SGHRS and CDR2 YFSETQ. Trimming took off 0 bases at V and 1 base at J, with 4 bases between the two ends. This CDR3 region has 13 residues.